A selection of T cell receptor beta chains follows, all from one sample in a study of cytomegalovirus exposure and HLA in healthy donors. Clones were read by immunoSEQ multiplex PCR, and TCRdb kept only the in-frame ones, dropping some. The data show 75,000 to 90,000 clones, over 9.5% seen once. Sequencing was performed on PBMCs. These receptors all stem from a man in his fifties or sixties in good health and CMV-seropositive. Both conserved end residues are part of each CDR3. A D gene is named only where the DNA matches it firmly. Clone size is stated in some rows and not others, as once, few, many or a class when expanded.

V: TRBV18; J: TRBJ1-1; size: .; D: .; DNA: TGTGCCAGCTCACCAAGTCGGCAGGGAAACACTGAAGCTTTCTTT; CDR3: CASSPSRQGNTEAFF
V: TRBV10-2; J: TRBJ2-2; size: many; D: .; DNA: TGCGCCAGCAGTGAGGGGAGAACGCTACCGGAGCTGTTTTTT; CDR3: CASSEGRTLPELFF
V: TRBV2; J: TRBJ1-2; size: few; D: .; DNA: TGTGCCAGCGTGGGAGACCAAGGCGCTGCTGACTATGGCTACACCTTC; CDR3: CASVGDQGAADYGYTF
V: TRBV30; J: TRBJ1-6; size: .; D: .; DNA: TGTGCCTGGAGCGAGACAGGCCATAATTCACCCCTCCACTTT; CDR3: CAWSETGHNSPLHF
V: TRBV2; J: TRBJ1-4; size: .; D: .; DNA: TGTGCCAGCAGCCTAGAGGGCGGACTGGCTAATGAAAAACTGTTTTTT; CDR3: CASSLEGGLANEKLFF
V: TRBV7-6; J: TRBJ1-1; size: .; D: .; DNA: TGTGCCAGCAGACCAAAGGAGGCCGGCACTGAAGCTTTCTTT; CDR3: CASRPKEAGTEAFF
V: TRBV5-6; J: TRBJ2-1; size: .; D: TRBD2; DNA: TGTGCCAGCAGCCGGGGACTAGCGGAGGACAATGAGCAGTTCTTC; CDR3: CASSRGLAEDNEQFF
V: TRBV9; J: TRBJ1-1; size: .; D: TRBD1; DNA: TGTGCCAGCAGCGTTGACAGGGGCACCTACACTGAAGCTTTCTTT; CDR3: CASSVDRGTYTEAFF
V: TRBV7-9; J: TRBJ2-2; size: .; D: .; DNA: TGTGCCAGCAGCCCGCCGTCGGGGGTAACGAACACCGGGGAGCTGTTTTTT; CDR3: CASSPPSGVTNTGELFF
V: TRBV18; J: TRBJ1-1; size: few; D: .; DNA: TGTGCCAGCTCACAAGTCGGTACTGAAGCTTTCTTT; CDR3: CASSQVGTEAFF
V: TRBV28; J: TRBJ1-2; size: .; D: .; DNA: TGTGCCAGCAGTTCGGACGGACGGAGGGGCTACACCTTC; CDR3: CASSSDGRRGYTF
V: TRBV6-5; J: TRBJ1-2; size: few; D: TRBD1; DNA: TGTGCCAGCAGTCCATGGACAGGGGTGAACTATGGCTACACCTTC; CDR3: CASSPWTGVNYGYTF
V: TRBV6-5; J: TRBJ2-7; size: few; D: .; DNA: TGTGCCAGCAGTTACTCGGCGGATTACGAGCAGTACTTT; CDR3: CASSYSADYEQYF
V: TRBV2; J: TRBJ2-1; size: few; D: .; DNA: TGTGCCAGCAGTGAGGCGGCCAGCTCCTACAATGAGCAGTTCTTC; CDR3: CASSEAASSYNEQFF
V: TRBV6-1; J: TRBJ1-2; size: .; D: TRBD1; DNA: TGTGCCAGCAGACAGGGGGCGCTTGGCTACACCTTC; CDR3: CASRQGALGYTF
V: TRBV6-6; J: TRBJ2-2; size: .; D: TRBD1; DNA: TGTGCCAGCAGTAGGGACAGGGGCACCGGGGAGCTGTTTTTT; CDR3: CASSRDRGTGELFF
V: TRBV28; J: TRBJ1-5; size: few; D: TRBD1; DNA: TGTGCCAGCAGGCCAGACAGGGGCAATCAGCCCCAGCATTTT; CDR3: CASRPDRGNQPQHF
V: TRBV5-5; J: TRBJ1-6; size: few; D: TRBD1; DNA: TGTGCCAGCAGCCCCCGGGACAGCCTTTATAATTCACCCCTCCACTTT; CDR3: CASSPRDSLYNSPLHF
V: TRBV4-1; J: TRBJ2-7; size: .; D: TRBD1; DNA: TGCGCCAGCAGCCAACCGGGACAGGGGAGACACGAGCAGTACTTC; CDR3: CASSQPGQGRHEQYF
V: TRBV4-1; J: TRBJ1-5; size: .; D: .; DNA: TGCGCCAGCAGCCAAGAGAGGAGGGGATATAGCAATCAGCCCCAGCATTTT; CDR3: CASSQERRGYSNQPQHF